The 32 T cell receptor beta chains below come from one sample, sequenced in a study of blood T cell repertoires in COVID-19. Profiling relied on immunoSEQ multiplex PCR, and the TCRdb table lists in-frame clones only, not all of them. The sample contains 200,000 to 250,000 clones, 75% to 85% of which appear only once. Sequencing input: PBMCs or T cells enriched from blood (not recorded which). The receptors were gathered from a man between 40 and 49 years old who had recovered from COVID-19.

The V call is TRBV10-3, the J call TRBJ1-2, with D maybe TRBD1 (5 bases). CDR1 and CDR2 from the germline V gene are ENHRY and SYGVKD. This CDR3 has 14 amino acids. V gave up 10 bases and J gave up 2 bases, with 17 bases separating them. CDR3 nucleotides: TGTGCCACCACCTTCGGGGGACGGAACTATGGCTACACCTTC. It is translated as CATTFGGRNYGYTF.

The chain carries TRBV19 and TRBJ1-6; 8 nucleotides agree with TRBD1. In germline, CDR1 is LNHDA, CDR2 SQIVND (reference sequence). This CDR3 is built from 19 residues. Trimming at V came to 3 bases and at J to 0 bases, leaving 10 bases not matched to a gene. The CDR3, as DNA: TGTGCCAGTAGTATTACACACGGACAGGGAAGCTCCTATAATTCACCCCTCCACTTT. The encoded protein is CASSITHGQGSSYNSPLHF.

This clone appeared a few times. The chain joins TRBV4-1 to TRBJ2-6; 8 bases fit TRBD1. Germline V CDR1 and CDR2: MGHRA, YSYEKL. The CDR3 contains 20 residues. With 0 bases clipped from V and 0 bases from J, the junction kept 10 bases outside the gene matches. The CDR3 loop is CASSQDSRTGYLSGANVLTF. CDR3 in DNA: TGCGCCAGCAGCCAAGATAGTAGGACAGGGTACCTCTCTGGGGCCAACGTCCTGACTTTC.

The rearrangement joins TRBV25-1 to TRBJ2-1; 7 bases align to TRBD2. The CDR3 runs to 16 residues. Germline V gives CDR1 MGHDK, CDR2 SYGVNS. V dropped 0 bases and J dropped 10; count of bases not matched to a gene: 12. The CDR3 reads CASSEYEAGRTREQFF. DNA for the CDR3: TGTGCCAGCAGTGAATATGAGGCAGGGAGGACTAGGGAGCAGTTCTTC.

The chain couples TRBV19 to TRBJ2-7, with 11 bases lining up with TRBD2. The length of the CDR3 is 14 residues. Trimming took 4 bases from V and 4 from J; bases not matched to a gene: 3. Germline values: CDR1 LNHDA, CDR2 SQIVND (reference sequence). In DNA form, the CDR3 reads TGTGCCAGTAGTACGGGACTAGCGGAATACGAGCAGTACTTC. It codes for CASSTGLAEYEQYF.

The chain is built from TRBV7-6 and TRBJ2-1; D perhaps matches TRBD2 (5 bases). The CDR3 covers 15 residues. In germline, CDR1 is SGHVS, CDR2 FNYEAQ. The V gene lost 5 bases and the J gene lost 6 bases, with 17 bases spanning the gap. The CDR3 region has the DNA TGTGCCAGCAGCCGAACCCCGCGGAGGTCCAATGAGCAGTTCTTC. This encodes CASSRTPRRSNEQFF.

V and J are TRBV19 and TRBJ1-1; perhaps TRBD1 as D (5 bases). The CDR3 covers 15 residues. Germline V gives CDR1 LNHDA, CDR2 SQIVND (reference sequence). The V gene lost 4 bases and the J gene lost 0 bases, with 12 bases spanning the gap. The CDR3 here is CASSTGIGMNTEAFF. The CDR3 coding sequence is TGTGCCAGTAGTACAGGGATAGGTATGAACACTGAAGCTTTCTTT.

The chain joins TRBV2 to TRBJ2-1; tentative D call: TRBD1 (11 bases). Trimming took 5 bases from V and 9 from J, leaving 32 bases between them. Germline-derived CDR1 and CDR2 are SNHLY and FYNNEI. CDR3 length: 19 residues. The CDR3 DNA reads TGTGCCAGCAGTCGGGGGACAGGGGGAAGTAGCGGGAGGTCGAGTGAGCAGTTCTTC. Protein: CASSRGTGGSSGRSSEQFF.

The V and J genes are TRBV6-5 and TRBJ2-1; D is ambiguous. The CDR3 covers 13 residues. CDR1 is MNHEY, CDR2 SVGAGI, per germline. Between the trimmed V and J ends, which lost 8 bases and 3 bases, there was a span of 11 bases. The CDR3 DNA reads as TGTGCCAGCGGTCGCCAGGTCTACAATGAGCAGTTCTTC. This codes for CASGRQVYNEQFF.

The chain carries TRBV9 and TRBJ2-2; D remains ambiguous. CDR1 SGDLS and CDR2 YYNGEE come from the germline V gene. Deletions cut 4 bases from V and 2 bases from J, with 18 bases between. The CDR3 has 17 residues. Here the CDR3 DNA reads TGTGCCAGCAGCTCCCGTGGAATGAGGAGAAACACCGGGGAGCTGTTTTTT. Protein product: CASSSRGMRRNTGELFF.

The chain combines TRBV10-3 with TRBJ2-1, with TRBD1 matching over 9 bases. Losses at the gene ends were 5 bases for V and 9 bases for J; bases not matched to a gene: 11. This CDR3 has 15 residues. CDR1 is ENHRY, CDR2 SYGVKD, per germline. CDR3 coding DNA: TGTGCCATCAGTCCAGGGACAGGGAAATCGGCTGAGCAGTTCTTC. Its protein product is CAISPGTGKSAEQFF.

There are a few counts of this clone. CDR3 sequence: CASSLDRGRAQPQHF. CDR3 sequence (DNA): TGTGCCAGCAGTTTAGACAGGGGGCGCGCTCAGCCCCAGCATTTT. The chain recombines TRBV2 with TRBJ1-5, with 10 bases lining up with TRBD1. The germline CDR1 and CDR2 sequences are SNHLY and FYNNEI. The V and J ends lost 5 bases and 6 bases, in that order; junction bases with no gene match: 7. There are 15 residues in the CDR3.

The chain links TRBV2 to TRBJ1-1; the D is unclear. CDR1 and CDR2 (germline): SNHLY, FYNNEI. The length of the CDR3 is 15 residues. V was clipped by 4 bases and J by 0 bases, with 12 bases between them. CDR3 DNA: TGTGCCAGCAGTGCCATGAAGGCGGTGAACACTGAAGCTTTCTTT. It yields the protein CASSAMKAVNTEAFF.

This clone was seen only a few times. The gene calls are TRBV2 and TRBJ1-1, with D possibly being TRBD1 (5 bases). In germline, CDR1 is SNHLY, CDR2 FYNNEI. Trimming took 7 bases from V and 7 from J, leaving 13 bases between them. The CDR3 contains 12 residues. The CDR3 reads CASNRGDREAFF. CDR3 nucleotides: TGTGCCAGCAATCGGGGGGACCGTGAAGCTTTCTTT.

The gene calls are TRBV19 and TRBJ1-5; no clear D. CDR3 length equals 12 residues. Looked up from germline, CDR1 is LNHDA and CDR2 is SQIVND (reference sequence). Trimming cost V 7 bases and J 3 bases, with 7 bases left between them. The CDR3, as DNA: TGTGCCAGTAATCAAGCCAATCAGCCCCAGCATTTT. Protein product: CASNQANQPQHF.

This sequence joins TRBV7-8 and TRBJ1-1, with D perhaps TRBD1 (6 bases). Trimming took off 0 bases at V and 1 base at J, with 9 bases between the two ends. Germline-derived CDR1 and CDR2 are SGHVS and FQNEAQ. CDR3 size: 15 residues. In DNA form, the CDR3 reads TGTGCCAGCAGCTTAGCGCACAGGGAGAACACTGAAGCTTTCTTT. It codes for CASSLAHRENTEAFF.

J is TRBJ2-7 and V is TRBV6-5; D might be TRBD1 (6 bases). V lost 7 bases and J 0 bases, leaving 16 bases between the germline ends. The germline CDR1 and CDR2 sequences are MNHEY and SVGAGI. The CDR3 runs 15 residues. CDR3 in amino acids: CASIYRVLSSYEQYF. The CDR3 DNA reads as TGTGCCAGCATATACAGGGTCCTTTCCTCCTACGAGCAGTACTTC.

The chain combines TRBV7-9 with TRBJ1-6; 10 nucleotides align to TRBD1. Looked up from germline, CDR1 is SEHNR and CDR2 is FQNEAQ (reference sequence). Trimming cost V 5 bases and J 7 bases; bases outside gene matches: 2. The CDR3 spans 14 residues. CDR3 amino acids: CASSPDRGNSPLHF. CDR3 nucleotides: TGTGCCAGCAGCCCGGACAGGGGGAATTCACCCCTCCACTTT.

The chain couples TRBV4-1 to TRBJ2-5; 11 bases are shared with TRBD2. There are 18 residues in the CDR3. V lost 0 bases to trimming and J lost 1 base; unmatched junction nucleotides: 7. CDR1 and CDR2 from the germline V gene are MGHRA and YSYEKL. The CDR3 spells CASSQDGLAGGPQETQYF. In nucleotides, the CDR3 is TGCGCCAGCAGCCAAGATGGCCTAGCGGGAGGCCCCCAAGAGACCCAGTACTTC.

The chain joins TRBV10-2 to TRBJ2-1, with 10 nucleotides matching TRBD2. V dropped 4 bases and J dropped 6; count of bases not matched to a gene: 6. CDR1 and CDR2 from the germline V gene are WSHSY and SAAADI. The CDR3 contains 15 residues. The CDR3: CASSVITSGINEQFF. The CDR3 region has the DNA TGCGCCAGCAGTGTAATAACTAGCGGGATCAATGAGCAGTTCTTC.

The rearrangement joins TRBV5-1 to TRBJ2-3, with 7 bases matching TRBD2. Losses at the gene ends were 4 bases for V and 2 bases for J; bases not matched to a gene: 10. Germline V gene sequence: CDR1 SGHRS, CDR2 YFSETQ. The CDR3 contains 16 residues. In DNA, the CDR3 is TGCGCCAGCAGCCGCAAGGGCGGGGGACTCACAGATACGCAGTATTTT. Translated, it gives CASSRKGGGLTDTQYF.

The V gene is TRBV3-1 (or the pseudogene TRBV3-2), the J gene TRBJ1-2; D might be TRBD1 (6 bases). The CDR3 totals 14 residues. The ends were cut back, 4 bases at V and 2 bases at J, with 11 bases in the middle. Germline lookup yields CDR1 LGHDT and CDR2 YNNKEL (reference sequence). The CDR3 region is CASSLGGANYGYTF. CDR3 bases: TGTGCCAGCAGCCTAGGGGGAGCGAACTATGGCTACACCTTC.

In this sample, this clone turned up once. The chain carries TRBV5-5 and TRBJ2-5; 10 bases match TRBD2. V shed 4 bases and J 4 bases; nucleotides not matched to a gene: 10. Germline values: CDR1 SGHKS, CDR2 YYEKEE (reference sequence). The CDR3 totals 16 residues. CDR3 nucleotide sequence: TGTGCCAGCAGCCCGGGACTAGCGTTCCAGAGAGAGACCCAGTACTTC. This codes for CASSPGLAFQRETQYF.

J is TRBJ2-7 and V is TRBV5-5; D may be TRBD1 (6 bases). V was cut by 6 bases and J by 2 bases, with 18 bases left in between. Germline V CDR1 and CDR2: SGHKS, YYEKEE (reference sequence). The CDR3 is 15 residues long. The CDR3 nucleotides are TGTGCCAGCACCCGAGGGGGTGGTCAGGCCTACGAGCAGTACTTC. Its translation: CASTRGGGQAYEQYF.

Only a few counts were recorded for this clone. The CDR3: CASRLTTGGPGYTF. The CDR3 nucleotides read TGCGCCAGCAGACTTACCACAGGGGGTCCCGGCTACACCTTC. The chain is built from TRBV5-1 and TRBJ1-2, with 8 bases that match TRBD1. CDR1 and CDR2 from the germline V gene are SGHRS and YFSETQ. There are 14 residues in the CDR3. J was trimmed by 8 bases and V by 5 bases; bases with no gene match: 11. Drawing the rest from reference TRBV5-1 and TRBJ1-2, the complete variable domain is KAGVTQTPRYLIKTRGQQVTLSCSPISGHRSVSWYQQTPGQGLQFLFEYFSETQRNKGNFPGRFSGRQFSNSRSEMNVSTLELGDSALYLCASRLTTGGPGYTFGSGTRLTVV.

V usage is TRBV25-1 and J usage is TRBJ1-2, with 7 bases that match TRBD1. This CDR3 has 13 amino acids. Germline V gene lookup returns CDR1 MGHDK and CDR2 SYGVNS. The J segment lost 1 base and the V segment lost 7 bases, leaving 3 bases of the junction unmatched. Here the CDR3 reads CASKGGSNYGYTF. In DNA, the CDR3 is TGTGCCAGCAAAGGGGGCAGTAACTATGGCTACACCTTC.

The chain is built from TRBV4-1 and TRBJ1-1; the D is unclear. CDR1 is MGHRA and CDR2 is YSYEKL in the germline V gene. This CDR3 has 13 amino acids. Trimming stripped 4 bases from V and 0 bases from J, with 6 bases between. This chain's CDR3 is CASSRQVNTEAFF. CDR3 sequence (DNA): TGCGCCAGCAGCCGCCAGGTGAACACTGAAGCTTTCTTT.

The chain carries TRBV11-3 and TRBJ2-1; the match to TRBD2 covers 9 bases. Trimming removed 4 bases from V and 5 bases from J; junction bases left unmatched: 9. The CDR3 contains 16 residues. Germline V gives CDR1 SGHNT, CDR2 YENEEA. CDR3 in DNA: TGTGCCAGCAGCTCAAAGAGAAGCGGGAGGCACAATGAGCAGTTCTTC. Translating gives CASSSKRSGRHNEQFF.

The genes are TRBV7-9 and TRBJ1-6; no definite D call. Trimming left V 3 bases short and J 6 bases short, with 15 bases between. In germline, CDR1 is SEHNR, CDR2 FQNEAQ (reference sequence). There are 16 residues in the CDR3. Written as DNA, the CDR3 is TGTGCCAGCAGCTTCTGGGTTGGGAGGAGTAATTCACCCCTCCACTTT. The encoded protein is CASSFWVGRSNSPLHF.

The V call is TRBV6-5, the J call TRBJ1-6; TRBD1 might be the D (5 bases). The CDR3 has 14 residues. Looked up from germline, CDR1 is MNHEY and CDR2 is SVGAGI. Trimming removed 0 bases at V and 10 bases at J, with 10 bases between. As DNA, the CDR3 is TGTGCCAGCAGTTACTCGGGGCAAGGATCACCCCTCCACTTT. This encodes CASSYSGQGSPLHF.

This clone was seen a handful of times. This chain joins TRBV4-2 and TRBJ1-3, with D possibly being TRBD1 (5 bases). This CDR3 comprises 15 residues. V lost 3 bases to trimming and J lost 2 bases, with 11 bases between them. The germline CDR1 and CDR2 sequences are LGHNA and YNFKEQ. CDR3 loop: CASSQKRGTGNTIYF. CDR3 bases: TGTGCCAGCAGCCAGAAAAGGGGAACTGGAAACACCATATATTTT.

The chain recombines TRBV19 with TRBJ2-1; a possible D gene is TRBD2 (6 bases). Germline V lookup: CDR1 LNHDA, CDR2 SQIVND (reference sequence). Trimming took 8 bases from V and 7 from J, leaving 24 bases between them. The CDR3 runs 16 residues. The CDR3 reads CASQGWAGRGSNEQFF. CDR3 DNA: TGTGCCAGTCAAGGTTGGGCGGGAAGAGGTAGTAATGAGCAGTTCTTC. Together with reference TRBV19 and TRBJ2-1, the CDR3 gives the full variable domain: DGGITQSPKYLFRKEGQNVTLSCEQNLNHDAMYWYRQDPGQGLRLIYYSQIVNDFQKGDIAEGYSVSREKKESFPLTVTSAQKNPTAFYLCASQGWAGRGSNEQFFGPGTRLTVL.